This T cell receptor beta chain is from a study of shared clonotypes between healthy human individuals. Study-wide context: Samples came from two female and three male donors aged 18 to 49. Study results and caveats: Clonotype sharing across a few donors was observed for about 4.8% of naive CD4 clonotypes.

The germline CDR1 and CDR2 sequences are MNHEY and SMNVEV (reference sequence). CDR3 length: 14 residues. V lost 5 bases and J lost 2, with 13 bases in between. Comments on this clone: As yet, its antigen is unknown.

The table came from immunoSEQ multiplex PCR; TCRdb's copy has only in-frame clones and leaves some out. Of some 1,400,000 clones in the sample, 96% were seen once. The donors, healthy adults who were HIV-negative, had experienced no recent acute infections or vaccinations. All of the donors resided in Nashville, Tennessee, and each was a Caucasian adult. The sequence was collected from a young man in good health. The chain carries TRBV27 and TRBJ2-7; TRBD1 is a possible D gene (5 bases). Sequences were obtained from naive CD4+ T cells sorted from blood. The subset: CD45RA+ positively selected. This CDR3 reads CASSPYTGPYEQYF. CDR3 in DNA: TGTGCCAGCAGTCCATACACAGGTCCCTACGAGCAGTACTTC.